These T cell receptor beta chains were read from a single sample in a study of beta chain features in type 1 diabetes. Libraries were prepared by immunoSEQ multiplex PCR; TCRdb keeps only in-frame clonotypes and omits some of them. Of about 230,000 clones listed, around 9.6% are singletons. The sequencing sample was made of naive CD4+ T cells from blood. These receptors originate from a woman aged 18-29 years in good health. Each CDR3 is given with its conserved first and last residue. A D gene is named only where the DNA matches it firmly. Only some rows state a clone size, as once, few, many or a class for expanded clones.

V: TRBV30
size: .
D: .
J: TRBJ1-3
CDR3: CAWSVAGLSSGNTIYF
DNA: TGTGCCTGGAGTGTAGCGGGACTCAGCTCTGGAAACACCATATATTTT

V: TRBV6-1
size: .
D: .
J: TRBJ2-2
CDR3: CASSASGGELFF
DNA: TGTGCCAGCAGTGCATCGGGCGGGGAGCTGTTTTTT

V: TRBV27
size: .
D: TRBD1
J: TRBJ2-7
CDR3: CASSDRVRSEQYF
DNA: TGTGCCAGCAGTGACAGGGTTAGGAGCGAGCAGTACTTC

V: TRBV15
size: many
D: .
J: TRBJ2-6
CDR3: CATSRGGGSGANVLTF
DNA: TGTGCCACCAGCAGAGGAGGGGGCTCTGGGGCCAACGTCCTGACTTTC

V: TRBV15
size: few
D: .
J: TRBJ2-5
CDR3: CATSRDQGETQYF
DNA: TGTGCCACCAGCAGAGATCAGGGAGAGACCCAGTACTTC

V: TRBV6-1
size: .
D: .
J: TRBJ2-6
CDR3: CASSDYRVVAGANVLTF
DNA: TGTGCCAGCAGTGATTACAGGGTGGTAGCTGGGGCCAACGTCCTGACTTTC

V: TRBV28
size: .
D: .
J: TRBJ1-1
CDR3: CASSSRRGVTEAFF
DNA: TGTGCCAGCAGTTCTCGCAGGGGAGTCACTGAAGCTTTCTTT

V: TRBV9
size: .
D: .
J: TRBJ2-2
CDR3: CASSVVEGYRELFF
DNA: TGTGCCAGCAGCGTAGTAGAGGGTTATCGGGAGCTGTTTTTT

V: TRBV29-1
size: .
D: TRBD1
J: TRBJ2-1
CDR3: CSLGQGASSYNEQFF
DNA: TGCAGCTTGGGACAGGGGGCTAGCTCCTACAATGAGCAGTTCTTC

V: TRBV7-3
size: .
D: .
J: TRBJ1-3
CDR3: CASSRTSSGNTIYF
DNA: TGTGCCAGCAGCCGGACAAGCTCTGGAAACACCATATATTTT

V: TRBV6-5
size: .
D: .
J: TRBJ2-7
CDR3: CASSYSRAYEQYF
DNA: TGTGCCAGCAGTTACTCGAGAGCCTACGAGCAGTACTTC

V: TRBV5-4
size: few
D: .
J: TRBJ1-1
CDR3: CASSSFRANTEAFF
DNA: TGTGCCAGCAGTTCCTTCAGGGCGAACACTGAAGCTTTCTTT

V: TRBV5-6
size: .
D: .
J: TRBJ2-7
CDR3: CASRTSSYEQYF
DNA: TGTGCCAGCAGGACTAGCTCCTACGAGCAGTACTTC

V: TRBV6-1
size: .
D: TRBD1
J: TRBJ1-5
CDR3: CASSEKRGTGPYSNQPQHF
DNA: TGTGCCAGCAGTGAAAAGAGGGGGACAGGGCCTTATAGCAATCAGCCCCAGCATTTT

V: TRBV7-8
size: .
D: .
J: TRBJ1-2
CDR3: CASSLKPRGAGYGYTF
DNA: TGTGCCAGCAGCTTAAAACCCCGGGGGGCGGGCTATGGCTACACCTTC

V: TRBV18
size: .
D: .
J: TRBJ2-3
CDR3: CASSPLQNTDTQYF
DNA: TGTGCCAGCTCACCACTACAGAACACAGATACGCAGTATTTT

V: TRBV6-1
size: .
D: TRBD2
J: TRBJ2-3
CDR3: CASCGLAGSYTQYF
DNA: TGTGCCAGCTGCGGACTAGCGGGGTCGTATACGCAGTATTTT

V: TRBV18
size: .
D: .
J: TRBJ1-1
CDR3: CASSPEAVNTEAFF
DNA: TGTGCCAGCTCACCCGAGGCGGTGAACACTGAAGCTTTCTTT

V: TRBV7-3
size: .
D: TRBD1
J: TRBJ2-2
CDR3: CASSFGTGNLGTGELFF
DNA: TGTGCCAGCAGCTTTGGGACAGGGAACCTCGGCACCGGGGAGCTGTTTTTT

V: TRBV7-2
size: .
D: .
J: TRBJ1-2
CDR3: CASSFSRNYGYTF
DNA: TGTGCCAGCAGCTTCAGTCGTAACTATGGCTACACCTTC

V: TRBV5-1
size: .
D: .
J: TRBJ1-2
CDR3: CASSLGELGYGYTF
DNA: TGCGCCAGCAGCTTGGGGGAACTAGGCTATGGCTACACCTTC

V: TRBV28
size: .
D: .
J: TRBJ1-5
CDR3: CASSRTGTVTNQPQHF
DNA: TGTGCCAGCAGTAGAACAGGGACGGTAACGAATCAGCCCCAGCATTTT

V: TRBV30
size: .
D: .
J: TRBJ2-2
CDR3: CAWSVGLDTGELFF
DNA: TGTGCCTGGAGTGTAGGCCTAGACACCGGGGAGCTGTTTTTT

V: TRBV30
size: few
D: .
J: TRBJ2-7
CDR3: CAWNRVGDTTYEQYF
DNA: TGTGCCTGGAATCGGGTTGGGGACACGACTTACGAGCAGTACTTC

V: TRBV11-2
size: few
D: .
J: TRBJ2-5
CDR3: CASSSLLGGAETQYF
DNA: TGTGCCAGCAGCTCGTTACTCGGTGGGGCGGAGACCCAGTACTTC

V: TRBV7-9
size: many
D: .
J: TRBJ1-1
CDR3: CASSPAGNTEAFF
DNA: TGTGCCAGCAGCCCAGCAGGGAACACTGAAGCTTTCTTT